The entry below gives a single T cell receptor (beta chain) sequence along with its context. What it recognizes is unknown. The PCR made use of 60 Vbeta and 13 Jbeta primers. TCRdb's copy holds only in-frame clones and misses some; the assay was immunoSEQ multiplex PCR. Of under 35,000 clones listed, about 66% are singletons. The data derive from a study of cytomegalovirus exposure and HLA in healthy donors. The study's findings and limits: Information on immune exposure was restricted to one variable (CMV serostatus). A missense variant in DCLRE1C was later tied to TCR beta V- and J-gene trimming.

Germline V gene sequence: CDR1 KGHSH, CDR2 LQKENI. After removal of 3 bases from V and 0 bases from J, the junction contained 2 bases not matched to a gene. CDR3 length equals 15 residues. The origin of this receptor is a male donor in good health and CMV-seropositive. Sequencing was carried out using PBMCs. V and J are TRBV18 and TRBJ2-5; TRBD2 matches 9 bases. The CDR3 DNA is TGTGCCAGCTCACCCTTAGCGGGGGACCAAGAGACCCAGTACTTC. Its protein product is CASSPLAGDQETQYF. The full variable domain, completed using reference TRBV18 and TRBJ2-5, is NAGVMQNPRHLVRRRGQEARLRCSPMKGHSHVYWYRQLPEEGLKFMVYLQKENIIDESGMPKERFSAEFPKEGPSILRIQQVVRGDSAAYFCASSPLAGDQETQYFGPGTRLLVL.